These 5 T cell receptor beta chains originate from one sample sequenced in a study of shared clonotypes between healthy human individuals. Here immunoSEQ multiplex PCR was the method, and the copy in TCRdb shows in-frame clones only, minus some. The table has about 490,000 clones, around four fifths seen once; the top ten hold approximately 12%. The sample consisted of PBMCs. These receptors all come from a woman aged 40 to 49 in good health. Some clones in this sample may be carry-over from other donors' samples.

This clone was detected a few times. The same CDR3 is also encoded by other DNA sequences in this sample. The chain recombines TRBV5-1 with TRBJ1-5; D might be TRBD1 (5 bases). The V end was cut by 2 bases, the J end by 4 bases, with 7 bases between. Per germline, CDR1 SGHRS and CDR2 YFSETQ. The length of the CDR3 is 13 residues. CDR3 nucleotides: TGCGCCAGCAGCTTCCGGGGGAATCAGCCCCAGCATTTT. Translation: CASSFRGNQPQHF. The full variable domain, in which reference TRBV5-1 and TRBJ1-5 provide the parts outside the CDR3, is KAGVTQTPRYLIKTRGQQVTLSCSPISGHRSVSWYQQTPGQGLQFLFEYFSETQRNKGNFPGRFSGRQFSNSRSEMNVSTLELGDSALYLCASSFRGNQPQHFGDGTRLSIL.

The J gene is TRBJ1-2, the V gene TRBV6-1; D unresolved. Germline V gene sequence: CDR1 MNHNS, CDR2 SASEGT. V lost 6 bases, J lost 5 bases, and 10 bases lay in between. The CDR3 runs to 12 residues. CDR3: CASSATQYGYTF. The CDR3 DNA follows: TGTGCCAGCAGCGCCACCCAATATGGCTACACCTTC.

In DNA, the CDR3 is TGTGCCAGCAGTTGGGGCAGACAGGGGGCGGCTGAAAAACTGTTTTTT. Protein sequence: CASSWGRQGAAEKLFF. The chain recombines TRBV6-5 with TRBJ1-4, with 10 bases that match TRBD1. J was trimmed by 7 bases and V by 4 bases; bases with no gene match: 9. Germline CDR1 is MNHEY and CDR2 is SVGAGI. CDR3 size: 16 residues.

This clone turned up a few times. This chain links TRBV4-1 with TRBJ1-2, with TRBD1 identical over 8 bases. The CDR3 has 14 amino acids. Germline V gene lookup returns CDR1 MGHRA and CDR2 YSYEKL. Trimming removed 3 bases from V and 5 bases from J; junction bases left unmatched: 5. The CDR3 here is CASSQRDRRYGYTF. Here the CDR3 DNA reads TGCGCCAGCAGCCAGAGGGACAGGAGATATGGCTACACCTTC.

About this clone: At the DNA level, this CDR3 is encoded by other sequences in the same sample as well. The chain couples TRBV28 to TRBJ1-2; D unclear. The CDR3 spans 13 residues. Germline V gives CDR1 MDHEN, CDR2 SYDVKM. V was cut by 3 bases and J by 3 bases, with 8 bases left in between. CDR3 in DNA: TGTGCCAGCAGTTTGGGGAGAGACTATGGCTACACCTTC. Translating it yields CASSLGRDYGYTF.